This T cell receptor beta chain was recorded in a study of T cells in Graves' hyperthyroidism and ophthalmopathy. It was RNA transcripts that yielded the amplified TCR beta CDR3 regions. RT-PCR in the first round (using the HTBI primer set) targeted the TCR CDR3. From the multiplex PCR reads, TCRdb called clonotypes with MiXCR, one entry per CDR3 protein. The table records about 610,000 distinct CDR3 sequences, roughly 15% of them present only once. Findings of the study overall: Blood also contained most expanded thyroid clonotypes above 0.001.

CDR3 length: 17 residues. J gave up 3 bases and V 4 bases, and 14 bases lay outside the gene matches. The germline V gene has CDR1 WSHSY and CDR2 SAAADI. This clonotype was observed many times. Its antigen is still unknown. Sequenced material: blood. The source is a woman aged 40 to 50 with Graves' ophthalmopathy. J is TRBJ2-7 and V is TRBV10-2; TRBD1 matches 8 bases. CDR3 amino acids: CASSGRVGQGKNYEQYF. Written as DNA, the CDR3 is TGCGCCAGCAGTGGCCGAGTCGGACAGGGTAAAAACTACGAGCAGTACTTC.